The clone carrying this T cell receptor beta chain was observed once. Its antigen remains unidentified. This sample is part of a study of shared clonotypes between healthy human individuals. For the study at large: Three plates were used per donor for CD4 naive, three for CD4 memory, two for CD8 naive and one for CD8 memory. Study results and caveats: All-four-donor shared clonotypes had higher generation probabilities than non-shared clonotypes did.

From CD4+ cells came CD45RA+ naive and CD45RA-negative memory subsets. Authors' processing steps: Junction-only sequences produced by ImmunoSEQ had no quality scores, so filtering differed. Profiled with immunoSEQ multiplex PCR; TCRdb holds only in-frame clones, not every one. That table is the source of V, J and clone size, and D and trimming were worked out from the DNA. The sample has 550,000 to 700,000 clones, roughly 72% seen once. Germline V gives CDR1 MNHEY, CDR2 SVGAGI. V was clipped by 0 bases and J by 4 bases, with 10 bases between them. The CDR3 has 14 amino acids. The genes are TRBV6-5 and TRBJ2-7, with a tentative D call TRBD2 (5 bases). This sequence originates from a woman in her thirties in good health. Material: memory CD4+ T cells sorted from blood. This sample's subset: CD45RA-negative fraction. Written as DNA, the CDR3 is TGTGCCAGCAGTTACTCTGAGGGAGCGTACGAGCAGTACTTC. Amino acids: CASSYSEGAYEQYF.